Listed below are T cell receptor beta chains from one sample, sequenced in a study of Ad26.COV2.S vaccination and SARS-CoV-2 variants. Only in-frame clones appear in the TCRdb table, and some are missing; sequencing was by immunoSEQ multiplex PCR. The table records some 340,000 clones, around four fifths of them present only once. The sample consisted of peripheral blood, taken in a trial of Ad26.COV2.S vaccine versus placebo. These receptors came from a person between 18 and 59 years old who received the Ad26.COV2.S COVID-19 vaccine or a placebo. The CDR3 runs from the conserved cysteine through the conserved F or W. The D gene is left open where the match is weak. Rows may omit the clone size; those that give it use once, few, many or a size class.

length: 16
J: TRBJ1-1
V: TRBV5-1
size: -
D: -
DNA: TGCGCCAGCAGCTTGAACGGGGTAGGGAAGAACACTGAAGCTTTCTTT
CDR3: CASSLNGVGKNTEAFF

length: 16
J: TRBJ1-6
V: TRBV5-1
size: -
D: -
DNA: TGCGCCAGCAGCTTATCAGGTGACCTAGGAAATTCACCCCTCCACTTT
CDR3: CASSLSGDLGNSPLHF

length: 15
J: TRBJ1-1
V: TRBV28
size: -
D: -
DNA: TGTGCCACCTCGCCTCCACCAGGGATGAACACTGAAGCTTTCTTT
CDR3: CATSPPPGMNTEAFF

length: 16
J: TRBJ2-5
V: TRBV11-3
size: -
D: TRBD2
DNA: TGTGCCAGCAGCTCCCGACTAGCGGGGGGGCTTGAGACCCAGTACTTC
CDR3: CASSSRLAGGLETQYF

length: 12
J: TRBJ1-1
V: TRBV18
size: -
D: -
DNA: TGTGCCAGCTCACCTAGCCCGGCGGGAGCTTTCTTT
CDR3: CASSPSPAGAFF

length: 13
J: TRBJ2-2
V: TRBV29-1
size: -
D: -
DNA: TGCAGCGTTGGACAGGAGAACACCGGGGAGCTGTTTTTT
CDR3: CSVGQENTGELFF

length: 15
J: TRBJ2-7
V: TRBV5-5
size: -
D: -
DNA: TGTGCCAGCAGCTTTTGGGACTCCGACTCCTACGAGCAGTACTTC
CDR3: CASSFWDSDSYEQYF

length: 17
J: TRBJ2-1
V: TRBV20-1
size: few
D: TRBD2
DNA: TGCAGTGCTAGTCCTCCGGGGGGGCCTCGTGTTGATAATGAGCAGTTCTTC
CDR3: CSASPPGGPRVDNEQFF

length: 16
J: TRBJ2-5
V: TRBV18
size: once
D: TRBD1
DNA: TGTGCCAGCTCACCACCAACGACAGGGGGCTGGGAGACCCAGTACTTC
CDR3: CASSPPTTGGWETQYF

length: 14
J: TRBJ2-3
V: TRBV2
size: few
D: -
DNA: TGTGCCAGCAGTGAAATCTTGGGCACAGATACGCAGTATTTT
CDR3: CASSEILGTDTQYF

length: 15
J: TRBJ2-7
V: TRBV6-5
size: -
D: TRBD1
DNA: TGTGCCAGCAGTTACTCGTGGACAGGGACCTACGAGCAGTACTTC
CDR3: CASSYSWTGTYEQYF

length: 13
J: TRBJ2-7
V: TRBV27
size: -
D: -
DNA: TGTGCCAGCAGTCCCCGGGAGGACAGCGAGCAGTACTTC
CDR3: CASSPREDSEQYF

length: 14
J: TRBJ2-3
V: TRBV5-1
size: -
D: -
DNA: TGCGCCAGCAGCATAGCTGATAGCACAGATACGCAGTATTTT
CDR3: CASSIADSTDTQYF

length: 17
J: TRBJ1-2
V: TRBV21-1
size: -
D: -
DNA: TGTGCCAGCAGAAAAGGGGGCAGGGGGCGCGAGGACTATGGCTACACCTTC
CDR3: CASRKGGRGREDYGYTF

length: 15
J: TRBJ2-1
V: TRBV5-1
size: -
D: -
DNA: TGCGCCAGCAGCTTGATGAGCGGCTCCTACAATGAGCAGTTCTTC
CDR3: CASSLMSGSYNEQFF

length: 13
J: TRBJ2-5
V: TRBV7-8
size: -
D: -
DNA: TGTGCCAGCAGCTTACAAGTTCGCGAGACCCAGTACTTC
CDR3: CASSLQVRETQYF

length: 14
J: TRBJ1-2
V: TRBV6-5
size: -
D: TRBD1
DNA: TGTGCCAGCACCCAGGGGGGGTATCCATATGGCTACACCTTC
CDR3: CASTQGGYPYGYTF

length: 14
J: TRBJ2-5
V: TRBV28
size: -
D: TRBD1
DNA: TGTGCCAGCAGTAGGGACAGGGTCCAAGAGACCCAGTACTTC
CDR3: CASSRDRVQETQYF

length: 14
J: TRBJ1-2
V: TRBV5-1
size: -
D: TRBD1
DNA: TGCGCCAGCAGCTTGCCGGGACAGAACTATGGCTACACCTTC
CDR3: CASSLPGQNYGYTF

length: 14
J: TRBJ2-2
V: TRBV7-8
size: -
D: TRBD2
DNA: TGTGCCAGCACCGCGGGGGTAGTAACCGGGGAGCTGTTTTTT
CDR3: CASTAGVVTGELFF

length: 14
J: TRBJ1-1
V: TRBV7-6
size: -
D: -
DNA: TGTGCCAGCAGCTTAGTACGCAGCGGTACTGAAGCTTTCTTT
CDR3: CASSLVRSGTEAFF

length: 13
J: TRBJ1-5
V: TRBV12-3/TRBV12-4
size: -
D: -
DNA: TGTGCCAGCAGTTTTGGTGGTAGGGGGCCCCAGCATTTT
CDR3: CASSFGGRGPQHF

length: 12
J: TRBJ2-7
V: TRBV6-6
size: -
D: -
DNA: TGTGCCAGCAGGTTCGACACCGACGAGCAGTACTTC
CDR3: CASRFDTDEQYF

length: 17
J: TRBJ2-1
V: TRBV19
size: -
D: TRBD2
DNA: TGTGCCAGTAGTATAGTAGGAGCGGGGGCCCCTCTCTATGAGCAGTTCTTC
CDR3: CASSIVGAGAPLYEQFF

length: 16
J: TRBJ1-4
V: TRBV5-1
size: -
D: -
DNA: TGCGCCAGCAGCTGGGGGGACACAACAACTAATGAAAAACTGTTTTTT
CDR3: CASSWGDTTTNEKLFF

length: 12
J: TRBJ1-1
V: TRBV12-3/TRBV12-4
size: -
D: -
DNA: TGTGCCAGCAGTTTGGACAGTTCAAGGGCTTTCTTT
CDR3: CASSLDSSRAFF

length: 14
J: TRBJ1-1
V: TRBV5-1
size: -
D: -
DNA: TGCGCCAGCAGCTTACAGGGCTCGGCCACTGAAGCTTTCTTT
CDR3: CASSLQGSATEAFF

length: 19
J: TRBJ2-5
V: TRBV6-1
size: -
D: TRBD2
DNA: TGTGCCAGCAGTGAAGCAAGGACTAGATGGAGGGGAACACAAGAGACCCAGTACTTC
CDR3: CASSEARTRWRGTQETQYF

length: 15
J: TRBJ1-5
V: TRBV7-8
size: -
D: -
DNA: TGTGCCAGCAGCTTAGAGGTGGGGATGGGACAGCCCCAGCATTTT
CDR3: CASSLEVGMGQPQHF

length: 15
J: TRBJ2-2
V: TRBV4-2
size: -
D: -
DNA: TGTGCCAGCAGCAGGGGGGCGGGAGTCACCGGGGAGCTGTTTTTT
CDR3: CASSRGAGVTGELFF

length: 13
J: TRBJ1-1
V: TRBV4-1
size: -
D: -
DNA: TGCGCCAGCAGCCAAGACCGGGACAAAGGAGCTTTCTTT
CDR3: CASSQDRDKGAFF

length: 14
J: TRBJ2-2
V: TRBV7-3
size: -
D: -
DNA: TGTGCCAGCAGCTCGAAAAGGGGGACCGGGGAGCTGTTTTTT
CDR3: CASSSKRGTGELFF

length: 12
J: TRBJ2-7
V: TRBV5-1
size: -
D: -
DNA: TGCGCCAGCAGCTTGGTGGGGTACGAGCAGTACTTC
CDR3: CASSLVGYEQYF

length: 11
J: TRBJ1-1
V: TRBV29-1
size: -
D: -
DNA: TGCAGCGTTGAACGCTTAAACGAAGCTTTCTTT
CDR3: CSVERLNEAFF

length: 15
J: TRBJ1-2
V: TRBV6-5
size: -
D: -
DNA: TGTGCCAGCAGTTACAATCGGGGGGTAGTCGATGGCTACACCTTC
CDR3: CASSYNRGVVDGYTF

length: 13
J: TRBJ2-1
V: TRBV7-3
size: many
D: TRBD2
DNA: TGTGCCAGCAGCCCCACCGGGGGGTATGAGCAGTTCTTC
CDR3: CASSPTGGYEQFF

length: 15
J: TRBJ1-5
V: TRBV28
size: -
D: -
DNA: TGTGCCAGCAGTTCTATTGGTTACGGGGGGTGGCCCCAGCATTTT
CDR3: CASSSIGYGGWPQHF

length: 12
J: TRBJ1-2
V: TRBV6-6
size: -
D: -
DNA: TGTGCCAGCAGCCCCAGCGGGAACGGCTACACCTTC
CDR3: CASSPSGNGYTF

length: 18
J: TRBJ2-3
V: TRBV14
size: few
D: TRBD2
DNA: TGTGCCAGCAGCCAAGATCCGCATAGCGGGCCCGGCACAGATACGCAGTATTTT
CDR3: CASSQDPHSGPGTDTQYF

length: 14
J: TRBJ2-1
V: TRBV5-4
size: -
D: -
DNA: TGTGCCAGCAGCTGGGGGAGCTCCTACAATGAGCAGTTCTTC
CDR3: CASSWGSSYNEQFF

length: 16
J: TRBJ2-1
V: TRBV7-2
size: -
D: -
DNA: TGTGCCAGCAGCTTTGGCTCGGGCGGAACTCACAATGAGCAGTTCTTC
CDR3: CASSFGSGGTHNEQFF

length: 15
J: TRBJ1-6
V: TRBV9
size: -
D: -
DNA: TGTGCCAGCAGCCCGCGTTTGGACTATAATTCACCCCTCCACTTT
CDR3: CASSPRLDYNSPLHF

length: 15
J: TRBJ1-2
V: TRBV9
size: -
D: TRBD1
DNA: TGTGCCAGCAGCGTAGTGGGACAGGGATCAGGTGGCTACACCTTC
CDR3: CASSVVGQGSGGYTF

length: 13
J: TRBJ1-2
V: TRBV30
size: -
D: -
DNA: TGTGCCTGTGCGGGAGAGAACTACTATGGCTACACCTTC
CDR3: CACAGENYYGYTF

length: 12
J: TRBJ2-7
V: TRBV9
size: -
D: -
DNA: TGTGCCAGCAGCCTCACAGACTACGAGCAGTACTTC
CDR3: CASSLTDYEQYF